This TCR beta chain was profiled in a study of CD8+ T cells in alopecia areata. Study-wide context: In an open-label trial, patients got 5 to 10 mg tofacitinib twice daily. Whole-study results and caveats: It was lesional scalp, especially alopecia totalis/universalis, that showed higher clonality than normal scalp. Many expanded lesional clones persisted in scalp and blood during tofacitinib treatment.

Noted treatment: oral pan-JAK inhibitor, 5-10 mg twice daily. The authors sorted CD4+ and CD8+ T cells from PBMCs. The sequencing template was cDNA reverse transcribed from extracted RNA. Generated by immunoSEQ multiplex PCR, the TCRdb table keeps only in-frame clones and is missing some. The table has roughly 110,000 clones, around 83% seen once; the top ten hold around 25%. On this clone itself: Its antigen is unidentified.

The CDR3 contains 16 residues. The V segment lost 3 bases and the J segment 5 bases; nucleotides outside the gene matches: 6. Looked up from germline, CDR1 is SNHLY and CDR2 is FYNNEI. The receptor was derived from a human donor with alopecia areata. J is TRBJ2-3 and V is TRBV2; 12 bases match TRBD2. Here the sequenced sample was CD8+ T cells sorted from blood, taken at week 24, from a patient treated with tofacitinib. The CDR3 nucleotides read TGTGCCAGCAGTGAGGCTAGCGGGGGGGCCGGAGATACGCAGTATTTT. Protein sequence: CASSEASGGAGDTQYF. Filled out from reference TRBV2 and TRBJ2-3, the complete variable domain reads EPEVTQTPSHQVTQMGQEVILRCVPISNHLYFYWYRQILGQKVEFLVSFYNNEISEKSEIFDDQFSVERPDGSNFTLKIRSTKLEDSAMYFCASSEASGGAGDTQYFGPGTRLTVL.